Listed here are 4 T cell receptor beta chains from one sample, sequenced in a study of blood T cell repertoires in COVID-19. The table came from immunoSEQ multiplex PCR; TCRdb's copy has only in-frame clones and leaves some out. The sample yields roughly 140,000 clones, 88% seen once. Input material: peripheral blood. Every receptor here comes from a man in his 70s with acute or convalescent COVID-19.

The chain joins TRBV5-1 to TRBJ2-3; D uncertain. The germline gives CDR1 SGHRS, CDR2 YFSETQ. The CDR3 sequence is 15 residues long. V was trimmed by 4 bases and J by 0 bases, leaving 12 bases between them. CDR3 DNA sequence: TGCGCCAGCAGCCTTGACGGGTATAGCACAGATACGCAGTATTTT. Its translation is CASSLDGYSTDTQYF.

The chain combines TRBV6-5 with TRBJ1-1; D call uncertain. The CDR3 spans 15 residues. Germline CDR1 and CDR2: MNHEY and SVGAGI. Trimming shortened V by 2 bases and J by 2 bases, and 12 bases separated the two germline ends. CDR3 coding DNA: TGTGCCAGCAGTTACCTTACGGCAGGCAACACTGAAGCTTTCTTT. Its protein product is CASSYLTAGNTEAFF.

The genes are TRBV5-1 and TRBJ1-3, with TRBD1 identical over 11 bases. Germline lookup yields CDR1 SGHRS and CDR2 YFSETQ. The CDR3 runs 15 residues. The J segment lost 2 bases and the V segment lost 4 bases, leaving 2 bases of the junction unmatched. Here the CDR3 reads CASSRGQGAGNTIYF. CDR3 coding DNA: TGCGCCAGCAGCAGGGGACAGGGGGCTGGAAACACCATATATTTT.

This chain links TRBV10-3 with TRBJ2-3; tentative D call: TRBD1 (5 bases). Germline loops: CDR1 ENHRY, CDR2 SYGVKD. Trimming left V 2 bases short and J 5 bases short, with 8 bases between. The CDR3 loop spans 13 amino acids. The CDR3 reads CAISEQTEDTQYF. CDR3 in DNA: TGTGCCATCAGTGAGCAGACAGAAGATACGCAGTATTTT.